Included here is one T cell receptor beta chain sequence, with context. Its antigen remains unidentified. Base qualities are missing; no much larger clone stands one base away. The germline V gene (reference sequence) specifies GTSNPN as CDR1 and SVGIG as CDR2. V is clipped by 1 base and J by 5 bases, and the sequence between their germline boundaries is 8 bases long. The CDR3 measures 12 amino acids from cysteine to phenylalanine. The CDR3 DNA has 36 bases and is translated from base 1. The sample comes from a study of cytomegalovirus exposure and HLA in healthy donors (dated by TCRdb to 2017 to 2019). The study in broad terms: In an earlier analysis of under 750 of the donors, 276 Gb of sequence data and some 100 million unique TCR beta sequences from 150 million to 200 million T cells were reported. About 300 gigabases of sequencing data and 80 million or so unique TCR sequences were included in an early release covering 550 to 800 HLA-typed donors. The genetic ancestry cluster associated with self-reported Caucasian donors included about four fifths of the roughly 400 genotyped donors. The study aimed to test whether cataloging public T cell receptors could reveal signatures of past pathogen exposure. The study profiled the T cell repertoires of hundreds of subjects by immunosequencing and related them to cytomegalovirus serostatus. Along with the approximately 650-subject first cohort, a separate validation cohort of approximately 110 different subjects was used. The study combined high-throughput TCR immunosequencing, statistical association of individual TCRs with disease status, and machine learning to predict cytomegalovirus infection status. A later analysis re-examined previously published TCR beta repertoires from about 670 donors and added high-resolution HLA genotyping to investigate patterns of TCR occurrence. The later analysis used no new phenotypic data to find candidate immune exposures, relying instead on TCR beta sequences and their occurrence across donors. An earlier analysis of some 500 of the donors used high-throughput TCR beta sequencing to judge whether each TCR beta V gene segment behaved as functional or pseudogenic. Alongside the repertoire data, information on donor age, sex, ethnicity and CMV serostatus was compiled. In a later genetic analysis, genome-wide SNP genotypes for about three fifths of the roughly 670 donors were used, and that subset was treated as a discovery cohort. Every discovery cohort repertoire had been produced on one sequencing platform. Both class I and class II loci were covered by HLA typing, at four-digit resolution. The number of typed donors differed by locus: about 620-630 for A, B, C, DRB1 and DQB1; some 540 for DQA1; approximately 610 for DPA1; and roughly 450 for DPB1. Several DR-DQ haplotypes were handled as single units for association and clustering, since linkage in the cohort was strong. Among some 410 genotyped donors of the cohort, an average of roughly 230,000 unique TCR beta nucleotide sequences was sequenced per donor, of which about 18% were non-productive. The research as a whole found: Because counts were too low, some 16 rarely observed V segments, including chromosome 9 orphons, were excluded from the earlier analysis of several hundred of the donors. It was suggested by the authors that the approach could potentially be generalized to other disease states and immunological phenotypes. The classifier was reported to diagnose cytomegalovirus status with high specificity and sensitivity in both the original and validation cohorts. A total of 150 to 200 TCR beta chains were listed by the study as associated with cytomegalovirus. In a later genetic analysis, fewer N-insertions in productive TCRs were reported among donors in an Asian-associated ancestry cluster than the roughly 700-donor mean. Immune exposure information for the cohort was limited to CMV serostatus. Linkage disequilibrium might explain the correlated functional status among segregating V segments, but an unknown experimental factor could not be ruled out. A later analysis associated 15,000 to 20,000 TCR beta sequences with specific HLA alleles at a false discovery rate of 0.05. When HLA alleles, especially DR and DQ, strongly co-occurred, TCR associations were difficult to assign to individual alleles. A few of the identified cytomegalovirus-associated TCR beta chains were confirmed in vitro to be specific for cytomegalovirus antigens. Roughly uniform sequencing depth across donors was assumed in presence/absence analyses, although this assumption may not hold. The cohort was sequenced for TCR beta chains only, and without alpha or paired-chain data the features that could be detected were limited. In an earlier analysis of over 550 of the donors, most TCR beta V segments were observed in productive rearrangements about 87% or about 30% of the time, broadly matching IMGT annotations. Because HLA typing was unavailable for some donors at each locus, only the typed subset was used in association tests. A later analysis found that most CMV-associated TCR beta chains appeared HLA-restricted, with HLA associations seemingly driven largely by CMV exposure. Because the 87-base-pair reads could not distinguish some IMGT-functional V segments, including TRBV6-2 and TRBV6-3, those segments were excluded. V-gene and J-gene trimming of TCR beta chains was associated with a missense DCLRE1C variant in a later genetic analysis, and the association was replicated in an independent cohort. A further reported finding was that TCR beta sequences accurately predicted the HLA-A and HLA-B alleles for most subjects in the first cohort. While some public TCRs were present in many individuals, most TCR sequences turned up only very rarely across donors. In a later analysis, the rate of TCR association differed among HLA loci, with DRB1 alleles having the most associated TCRs and HLA-C alleles having the fewest. A group of highly shared sequence variants was considered likely to be a technical artifact of the sequencing pipeline. Compared with equally common non-associated chains, HLA-associated TCR beta chains in a later analysis were more clonally expanded and had lower generation probabilities. Several of the top co-occurrence clusters appeared to be linked to parvovirus B19, influenza, CMV and Epstein-Barr virus, according to a later analysis.

Libraries were built with the immunoSEQ multiplex PCR assay. The multiplex PCR relied on a mix of 60 forward primers for TCR Vbeta segments and 13 reverse primers for TCR Jbeta segments. Amplification of the CDR3 region of rearranged TCR beta genes was performed with a multiplex PCR assay on genomic DNA. Amplified TCR beta libraries were sequenced as 87-base-pair reads on the Illumina HiSeq System. The paper's processing steps were these. In a later analysis, 80 million or so unique TCR beta chains were counted across the approximately 640 repertoires, and around 10 million of these chains were shared by at least two donors. Raw reads were error-corrected and collapsed into unique sequences by a nearest-neighbor algorithm in which closely related sequences were merged to remove PCR and sequencing errors. Alignment of CDR3 sequences to IMGT reference sequences was used to assign V, D and J gene segments. For a sequence to be retained, at least a six-nucleotide match to both a V gene segment and a J gene segment was required. Rearrangements were called productive when the CDR3 lacked stop codons and stayed in frame with V and J; all others were non-productive. CDR3 was defined by IMGT convention, running from the second conserved V-encoded cysteine to the conserved J-encoded phenylalanine. Sequences without an unambiguous match to a single V gene segment were excluded from the earlier analysis of approximately 600 of the donors. In an earlier analysis of approximately 610 of the donors, V segments were called functional above 56.7% productive rearrangements and were called segregating when the between-donor standard deviation exceeded 5%. A statistical classification framework was built for diagnosing cytomegalovirus status from the catalog of TCR beta chain sequences. A later analysis assigned V and J genes by comparing TCR nucleotide sequences with IMGT/GENE-DB human TR gene sequences. The TCRdist pipeline was used in a later analysis to assign CDR3 sequences and most-parsimonious VDJ recombination scenarios. In a later analysis, each TCR beta chain was defined by its CDR3 amino acid sequence together with its V-gene family, and reads lacking a unique V-gene family were excluded. To address suspected cross-contamination and a sequencing artifact, a later analysis removed a few hundred highly shared, low-generation-probability nucleotide sequences. In a later analysis, a clonal expansion index was calculated for each public chain from normalized within-repertoire ranks of inferred template counts. Generation probabilities in a later analysis came from a VDJ recombination model fitted to out-of-frame rearrangements, and those results were checked against IGoR. In a later analysis, hypergeometric tests were used to score TCR-TCR, TCR-HLA and TCR-CMV co-occurrence, with a repertoire-size bias correction applied to TCR pairs. A later analysis estimated false discovery rates by permuting HLA or CMV assignments 20 times. A later analysis grouped co-occurring TCRs with DBSCAN, adding TCRdist sequence similarity when clustering within HLA-allele-positive subsets. Co-occurrence clustering excluded repertoires with fewer than 30,000 or more than 120,000 public chains, plus five with anomalous nucleotide sharing. In TCRdb, the immuneACCESS table is reduced to in-frame sequences with V and J assigned. These tables do not hold every clone; where another copy was compared, an unresolved V gene accounts for under half, and the others remain unexplained. V and J calls and clone size are given by that table; D and trimming were obtained from the DNA. The sample has 200,000 to 300,000 clones on record, 70% to 90% of them singletons. Approximately 2% of the sample goes to the ten largest clones.

In total, more than 500 healthy bone marrow donors made up the cohort. All cohort members were sampled while nominally healthy, although unrecorded immune exposures were likely present. The donor tested CMV seropositive and was one of the 289 seropositive cohort members. Each donor provided a peripheral blood sample, and peripheral blood mononuclear cells were used for TCR beta sequencing. Genomic DNA was extracted from the blood cell samples with the Qiagen DNeasy Blood Extraction Kit. The chain was built from TRBV30 and TRBJ1-2, with an unclear D gene assignment. The clonotype originates from a woman in her thirties or forties in good health and CMV-seropositive. Sample: PBMCs. The nucleotide sequence is TGTGCCTGGAGTGATAGGCGGTATGGCTACACCTTC. Its translation reads: CAWSDRRYGYTF. The variable domain in full, with residues beyond the CDR3 obtained from the reference TRBV30 and TRBJ1-2 genes, is SQTIHQWPATLVQPVGSPLSLECTVEGTSNPNLYWYRQAAGRGLQLLFYSVGIGQISSEVPQNLSASRPQDRQFILSSKKLLLSDSGFYLCAWSDRRYGYTFGSGTRLTVV.